The 27 T cell receptor beta chains below were found in one sample sequenced in a study of cytomegalovirus exposure and HLA in healthy donors. Sequencing used immunoSEQ multiplex PCR; TCRdb keeps in-frame clones, though not all of them. The sample consists of some 140,000 clones, 70% to 90% of them appearing once. Sample: PBMCs. These receptors all stem from a human donor in good health.

DNA of the CDR3: TGTGCCAGCAGCCCCTTAGGGGGTGTCGAGCAGTACTTC. It encodes CASSPLGGVEQYF. This chain uses TRBV7-9 with TRBJ2-7; D possibly corresponds to TRBD1 (6 bases). The V and J ends lost 5 bases and 6 bases respectively, with 14 bases between them. This CDR3 contains 13 residues. The germline CDR1 and CDR2 sequences are SEHNR and FQNEAQ (reference sequence). Drawing the rest from reference TRBV7-9 and TRBJ2-7, the complete variable domain is DTGVSQNPRHKITKRGQNVTFRCDPISEHNRLYWYRQTLGQGPEFLTYFQNEAQLEKSRLLSDRFSAERPKGSFSTLEIQRTEQGDSAMYLCASSPLGGVEQYFGPGTRLTVT.

The rearrangement uses TRBV19 and TRBJ1-5, with D unclear. V lost 9 bases to trimming and J lost 0 bases, with 15 bases between them. The germline gives CDR1 LNHDA, CDR2 SQIVND (reference sequence). This CDR3 is built from 15 residues. The CDR3 region has the DNA TGTGCCAGCAGGAGGAGGCCGTATAGCAATCAGCCCCAGCATTTT. It specifies CASRRRPYSNQPQHF.

The J gene is TRBJ2-1, the V gene TRBV28; D might be TRBD2 (6 bases). The CDR3 is 13 amino acids. CDR1 is MDHEN, CDR2 SYDVKM, per germline. V was trimmed by 2 bases and J by 10 bases, leaving 12 bases between them. The CDR3 loop is CASSLRRGGEQFF. The DNA of the CDR3 is TGTGCCAGCAGTTTAAGGAGAGGAGGGGAGCAGTTCTTC.

The chain couples TRBV6-1 to TRBJ2-6, with D tentatively TRBD1 (6 bases). The CDR3 runs 15 residues. The V end lost 6 bases, the J end lost 1 base, and 10 bases lay between the germline ends. Germline CDR1 and CDR2: MNHNS and SASEGT. The CDR3 nucleotides read TGTGCCAGCAGAGCTAGGGGGTCTGGGGCCAACGTCCTGACTTTC. Translation gives CASRARGSGANVLTF.

The chain is built from TRBV5-1 and TRBJ1-4; D possibly corresponds to TRBD1 (6 bases). This CDR3 is 14 amino acids long. V lost 5 bases and J 6 bases, leaving 14 bases between the germline ends. CDR1 and CDR2 from the germline V gene are SGHRS and YFSETQ. CDR3 sequence: CASSSRGADEKLFF. CDR3 nucleotides: TGCGCCAGCAGTTCCAGGGGCGCGGATGAAAAACTGTTTTTT.

V gene TRBV6-6 combines with J gene TRBJ1-2, with a tentative D call TRBD1 (5 bases). The germline V gene has CDR1 MNHNY and CDR2 SVGAGI (reference sequence). V gave up 5 bases and J gave up 2 bases, with 9 bases separating them. This CDR3 spans 13 amino acids. Here the CDR3 DNA reads TGTGCCAGCAGTCAACAGGAGAACTATGGCTACACCTTC. Its protein is CASSQQENYGYTF.

This chain uses TRBV5-8 with TRBJ1-1, with D unresolved. This CDR3 has 14 amino acids. From germline, CDR1 is SGHTS and CDR2 YDEGEE. The ends were cut back, 0 bases at V and 0 bases at J, with 6 bases in the middle. This CDR3 reads CASSLAAVNTEAFF. The CDR3 nucleotides are TGTGCCAGCAGCTTGGCGGCGGTGAACACTGAAGCTTTCTTT. Using reference TRBV5-8 and TRBJ1-1 for the parts outside the CDR3, the full variable domain is EAGVTQSPTHLIKTRGQQATLRCSPISGHTSVYWYQQALGLGLQFLLWYDEGEERNRGNFPPRFSGRQFPNYSSELNVNALELEDSALYLCASSLAAVNTEAFFGQGTRLTVV.

This clone was recorded a few times. The chain is built from TRBV15 and TRBJ1-2; maybe TRBD1 (5 bases). Trimming removed 1 base at V and 7 bases at J, with 13 bases between. The CDR3 is 14 residues long. CDR1 and CDR2 (germline): LNHNV, YYDKDF (reference sequence). CDR3 sequence reads: CATSRVGGALGYTF. The CDR3 DNA is TGTGCCACCAGCAGAGTGGGCGGGGCTCTTGGCTACACCTTC.

The genes are TRBV9 and TRBJ2-1, with TRBD2 matching over 10 bases. Per germline, CDR1 SGDLS and CDR2 YYNGEE. Trimming at V came to 3 bases and at J to 9 bases, leaving 9 bases not matched to a gene. CDR3 size: 15 residues. The CDR3 here is CASSASGRAWGEQFF. CDR3 in DNA: TGTGCCAGCAGCGCGAGCGGGAGGGCCTGGGGTGAGCAGTTCTTC.

The chain joins TRBV7-6 to TRBJ2-1; TRBD1 might be the D (5 bases). Germline CDR1 and CDR2: SGHVS and FNYEAQ. The length of the CDR3 is 15 residues. V lost 3 bases and J lost 4, with 13 bases in between. The CDR3 DNA follows: TGTGCCAGCAGCTTGACAGCCGGCGGTTACAATGAGCAGTTCTTC. Translating it yields CASSLTAGGYNEQFF.

The genes are TRBV9 and TRBJ2-2, with a weak D call TRBD2 (5 bases). The CDR3 runs to 17 residues. From germline, CDR1 is SGDLS and CDR2 YYNGEE. V was shortened by 2 bases and J by 1 base, with 15 bases between the two germline ends. The CDR3 spells CASSVGLRRVNTGELFF. CDR3 nucleotide sequence: TGTGCCAGCAGCGTGGGGTTGCGGCGGGTGAACACCGGGGAGCTGTTTTTT.

This clone has only one observation. The rearrangement links TRBV18 to TRBJ2-1; D not resolved. The germline V gene encodes CDR1 KGHSH and CDR2 LQKENI. CDR3 size: 14 residues. V lost 4 bases and J 5 bases, leaving 12 bases between the germline ends. The CDR3 DNA follows: TGTGCCAGCTCACGCTACGAAACCCACAATGAGCAGTTCTTC. Its protein product is CASSRYETHNEQFF.

The V call is TRBV5-1, the J call TRBJ2-1, with 11 bases matching TRBD2. Germline CDR1 and CDR2: SGHRS and YFSETQ. This CDR3 is built from 14 residues. V lost 1 base to trimming and J lost 7 bases; unmatched junction nucleotides: 1. CDR3 bases: TGCGCCAGCAGCTTGACTAGCGGGAGAAATGAGCAGTTCTTC. Translating it yields CASSLTSGRNEQFF.

The rearrangement uses TRBV19 and TRBJ1-1; TRBD1 is a possible D gene (5 bases). This CDR3 region has 15 residues. CDR1 LNHDA and CDR2 SQIVND come from the germline V gene (reference sequence). Between the trimmed V and J ends, which lost 4 bases and 5 bases, there was a span of 17 bases. CDR3: CASSNDIGAQTEAFF. The DNA of the CDR3 is TGTGCCAGTAGTAATGACATAGGGGCACAAACTGAAGCTTTCTTT.

This clone was counted only a few times. This rearrangement joins TRBV18 to TRBJ1-6, with D maybe TRBD1 (5 bases). V lost 3 bases and J 2 bases, leaving 8 bases between the germline ends. CDR3 size: 15 residues. The germline CDR1 and CDR2 sequences are KGHSH and LQKENI. This CDR3 is CASSPMTAYNSPLHF. The CDR3 coding sequence is TGTGCCAGCTCACCTATGACAGCCTATAATTCACCCCTCCACTTT. Looking up the rest from reference TRBV18 and TRBJ1-6 gives the full variable domain: NAGVMQNPRHLVRRRGQEARLRCSPMKGHSHVYWYRQLPEEGLKFMVYLQKENIIDESGMPKERFSAEFPKEGPSILRIQQVVRGDSAAYFCASSPMTAYNSPLHFGNGTRLTVT.

In this sample, this clone turned up once. V gene TRBV7-9 combines with J gene TRBJ1-2, with D unresolved. Germline-derived CDR1 and CDR2 are SEHNR and FQNEAQ (reference sequence). V lost 3 bases to trimming and J lost 2 bases, with 13 bases between them. This CDR3 has 15 amino acids. The CDR3: CASSLRTGKNYGYTF. The CDR3 nucleotides read TGTGCCAGCAGCTTGAGGACGGGAAAGAACTATGGCTACACCTTC.

This sequence joins TRBV4-1 and TRBJ1-1, with TRBD1 as a possible D gene (5 bases). The CDR3 has 18 residues. Germline V CDR1 and CDR2: MGHRA, YSYEKL. Trimming took off 0 bases at V and 0 bases at J, with 17 bases between the two ends. CDR3 sequence: CASSQDRATTRMNTEAFF. CDR3 nucleotides: TGCGCCAGCAGCCAAGACAGGGCCACCACTCGTATGAACACTGAAGCTTTCTTT.

This clone was seen a single time. The chain employs TRBV15 and TRBJ1-5, with D perhaps matching TRBD1 (6 bases). V was shortened by 0 bases and J by 4 bases, with 16 bases between the two germline ends. This CDR3 spans 17 amino acids. Looked up from germline, CDR1 is LNHNV and CDR2 is YYDKDF (reference sequence). This CDR3 is CATSRERSRGQNQPQHF. DNA for the CDR3: TGTGCCACCAGCAGAGAACGTAGCAGGGGCCAGAATCAGCCCCAGCATTTT.

The gene calls are TRBV11-3 and TRBJ2-7; tentatively, D is TRBD1 (5 bases). In germline, CDR1 is SGHNT, CDR2 YENEEA. The germline V and J ends were trimmed by 1 base and 2 bases, with 12 bases remaining between them. This CDR3 region has 15 residues. The CDR3 is CASSLGPDRTYEQYF. The CDR3 coding sequence is TGTGCCAGCAGCTTAGGACCAGACAGAACCTACGAGCAGTACTTC.

As regards this clone: One end of the junction varies from germline; a read error may be responsible. V is TRBV7-7 and J is TRBJ2-1; TRBD2 is a possible D gene (5 bases). This CDR3 is 16 amino acids long. Germline V gives CDR1 SSHAT, CDR2 FNYEAQ (reference sequence). CDR3 sequence: CASSLALGGGSNEQFF. The CDR3 DNA sequence: TGTGCTAGCAGCTTAGCTCTTGGCGGTGGGAGCAATGAGCAGTTCTTC.

This clone was seen a handful of times. The chain recombines TRBV19 with TRBJ1-1, with 8 positions matching TRBD1. Germline values: CDR1 LNHDA, CDR2 SQIVND (reference sequence). The length of the CDR3 is 16 residues. With V trimmed by 2 bases and J by 7 bases, 12 bases remained unmatched. This CDR3 is CASSITPSGGRGEAFF. Here the CDR3 DNA reads TGTGCCAGTAGTATAACCCCGTCAGGGGGCAGGGGTGAAGCTTTCTTT.

This clone came up a few times. The V and J genes are TRBV6-5 and TRBJ2-5, with 8 bases aligning to TRBD2. This CDR3 has 11 amino acids. Germline CDR1 and CDR2: MNHEY and SVGAGI. J was trimmed by 10 bases and V by 2 bases; bases with no gene match: 0. The CDR3 nucleotides are TGTGCCAGCAGTTACCGGGAGGGCCAGTACTTC. It is translated as CASSYREGQYF.

V usage is TRBV6-5 and J usage is TRBJ1-2; 9 bases align to TRBD1. Per the germline V gene, CDR1 is MNHEY and CDR2 is SVGAGI. V shed 4 bases and J 2 bases; nucleotides not matched to a gene: 5. The CDR3 consists of 15 residues. The CDR3 DNA follows: TGTGCCAGCAGTTGGGACAGGGAGTCGAACTATGGCTACACCTTC. Amino acids: CASSWDRESNYGYTF.

V gene TRBV7-8 combines with J gene TRBJ1-5; 10 nucleotides match TRBD1. This CDR3 comprises 16 residues. Per germline, CDR1 SGHVS and CDR2 FQNEAQ. V gave up 2 bases and J gave up 3 bases; unmatched junction bases: 4. Here the CDR3 DNA reads TGTGCCAGCAGCTTACCCGGGACAGGGGACAATCAGCCCCAGCATTTT. Translating gives CASSLPGTGDNQPQHF.

The rearrangement joins TRBV4-2 to TRBJ1-1; a possible D gene is TRBD1 (5 bases). V dropped 0 bases and J dropped 0 bases, with 14 bases sitting between them. The CDR3 is 17 residues long. Germline V gives CDR1 LGHNA, CDR2 YNFKEQ. CDR3 in amino acids: CASSQDRGLSLNTEAFF. DNA for the CDR3: TGTGCCAGCAGCCAAGATAGGGGCCTTTCCCTGAACACTGAAGCTTTCTTT.

The J gene is TRBJ1-3, the V gene TRBV4-3, with TRBD1 matching 7 bases. Losses at the gene ends were 2 bases for V and 0 bases for J; bases not matched to a gene: 4. The CDR3 has 16 amino acids. Germline CDR1 LGHNA, CDR2 YSLEER. The CDR3 here is CASSQNDRDSGNTIYF. The CDR3 DNA reads TGCGCCAGCAGCCAAAACGACAGGGACTCTGGAAACACCATATATTTT.

V usage is TRBV5-1 and J usage is TRBJ2-2; TRBD1 matches 7 bases. Trimming removed 4 bases from V and 4 bases from J; junction bases left unmatched: 10. The CDR3 loop spans 16 amino acids. The germline CDR1 and CDR2 sequences are SGHRS and YFSETQ. CDR3 amino acids: CASSISTGFSTGELFF. The CDR3 coding sequence is TGCGCCAGCAGCATCTCGACAGGGTTTAGCACCGGGGAGCTGTTTTTT.